Listed below are T cell receptor beta chains from one sample, sequenced in a study of cytomegalovirus exposure and HLA in healthy donors. Sequenced by immunoSEQ multiplex PCR; TCRdb stores in-frame clones only, minus some. Found here are about 190,000 clones, 60% to 80% of them singletons; the top ten hold over 2%. The sample consisted of PBMCs. The source is a woman between 25 and 40 years old in good health and CMV-seropositive. CDR3s include the opening cysteine and the closing phenylalanine or tryptophan. A D gene is named only where the DNA matches it firmly. Size values are once, few and many counts, or a class for expanded clones, and some rows have none.

CDR3 length: 14; clone size: -; J gene: TRBJ2-5; D gene: -; V gene: TRBV7-6; CDR3 protein: CASSLDRSDETQYF; CDR3 DNA: TGTGCCAGCAGCTTAGACAGGTCCGATGAGACCCAGTACTTC
CDR3 length: 13; clone size: -; J gene: TRBJ2-7; D gene: -; V gene: TRBV5-4; CDR3 protein: CASSLSPAYEQYF; CDR3 DNA: TGTGCCAGCAGCTTGTCTCCGGCCTACGAGCAGTACTTC
CDR3 length: 11; clone size: -; J gene: TRBJ2-5; D gene: -; V gene: TRBV5-6; CDR3 protein: CASSWRETQYF; CDR3 DNA: TGTGCCAGCAGCTGGAGAGAGACCCAGTACTTC
CDR3 length: 15; clone size: -; J gene: TRBJ2-1; D gene: -; V gene: TRBV6-5; CDR3 protein: CASSATRQRGDEQFF; CDR3 DNA: TGTGCCAGCAGTGCCACCCGGCAGCGAGGAGATGAGCAGTTCTTC
CDR3 length: 17; clone size: -; J gene: TRBJ2-3; D gene: TRBD2; V gene: TRBV4-3; CDR3 protein: CASSPGLAGGPTDTQYF; CDR3 DNA: TGCGCCAGCAGCCCGGGGCTAGCGGGGGGCCCCACAGATACGCAGTATTTT
CDR3 length: 14; clone size: -; J gene: TRBJ2-1; D gene: -; V gene: TRBV6-5; CDR3 protein: CASTRGYPGNEQFF; CDR3 DNA: TGTGCCAGCACTCGCGGTTACCCTGGGAATGAGCAGTTCTTC
CDR3 length: 16; clone size: -; J gene: TRBJ1-5; D gene: -; V gene: TRBV9; CDR3 protein: CASSPTPGGPNQPQHF; CDR3 DNA: TGTGCCAGCAGCCCTACCCCCGGCGGTCCGAATCAGCCCCAGCATTTT
CDR3 length: 17; clone size: -; J gene: TRBJ2-1; D gene: TRBD1; V gene: TRBV5-4; CDR3 protein: CASSFPIGTGKFGEQFF; CDR3 DNA: TGTGCCAGCAGCTTCCCAATCGGGACAGGGAAGTTCGGTGAGCAGTTCTTC
CDR3 length: 14; clone size: -; J gene: TRBJ2-7; D gene: TRBD1; V gene: TRBV5-1; CDR3 protein: CASSLTGGLYEQYF; CDR3 DNA: TGCGCCAGCAGCCTGACAGGGGGCTTGTACGAGCAGTACTTC
CDR3 length: 19; clone size: -; J gene: TRBJ2-6; D gene: -; V gene: TRBV21-1; CDR3 protein: CASSKPPPGRGSGANVLTF; CDR3 DNA: TGTGCCAGCAGCAAACCTCCTCCAGGTCGGGGGTCTGGGGCCAACGTCCTGACTTTC
CDR3 length: 14; clone size: once; J gene: TRBJ2-3; D gene: -; V gene: TRBV5-1; CDR3 protein: CASSLTLFSDTQYF; CDR3 DNA: TGCGCCAGCAGCTTGACACTATTTTCAGATACGCAGTATTTT
CDR3 length: 15; clone size: -; J gene: TRBJ2-6; D gene: TRBD1; V gene: TRBV2; CDR3 protein: CASSEDRAGANVLTF; CDR3 DNA: TGTGCCAGCAGTGAGGACAGGGCTGGGGCCAACGTCCTGACTTTC
CDR3 length: 17; clone size: few; J gene: TRBJ2-6; D gene: -; V gene: TRBV28; CDR3 protein: CASSPGLHSSGANVLTF; CDR3 DNA: TGTGCCAGCAGCCCGGGACTCCACTCCTCTGGGGCCAACGTCCTGACTTTC
CDR3 length: 13; clone size: -; J gene: TRBJ2-2; D gene: TRBD2; V gene: TRBV5-1; CDR3 protein: CASSREVTGELFF; CDR3 DNA: TGCGCCAGCAGCCGGGAGGTCACCGGGGAGCTGTTTTTT